These T cell receptor beta chains were read from a single sample in a study of early T cells in non-severe SARS-CoV-2 infection. TCRdb re-analysed the 5' RACE reads in MiXCR, keeping a single row per CDR3 protein. The sample consists of some 38,000 distinct CDR3 sequences, over 3.5% of them appearing once. Input material: whole blood. Source of these receptors: an adult who was a healthcare worker with PCR-confirmed SARS-CoV-2 infection or an uninfected control (not recorded which). Each CDR3 is given with its conserved first and last residue. D genes are given only for firm matches. The size field is filled for only some rows; it gives once, few, many or a size class.

CDR3 length	V gene	clone size	J gene	D gene	CDR3 DNA	CDR3 protein
16	TRBV5-1	many	TRBJ2-7	NA	TGCGCCAGCAGCTTGGCACCCGGGGGCCGTTCTGGCGAGCAGTACTTC	CASSLAPGGRSGEQYF
15	TRBV4-2	many	TRBJ2-7	TRBD2	TGTGCCAGCAGCCAAGAACTAGCGGGGCACTACGAGCAGTACTTC	CASSQELAGHYEQYF
12	TRBV10-3	many	TRBJ2-1	NA	TGTGCCATCAGTGAAACCTACAATGAGCAGTTCTTC	CAISETYNEQFF
15	TRBV5-1	many	TRBJ2-7	TRBD2	TGCGCCAGCAGCCTCAGCGGGGGGCCGACCTACGAGCAGTACTTC	CASSLSGGPTYEQYF
19	TRBV7-9	many	TRBJ2-5	NA	TGTGCCAGCAGCCCCCCCGCGTCCCAAGCGGTCGCAACGGTAGAGACCCAGTACTTC	CASSPPASQAVATVETQYF
15	TRBV7-2	many	TRBJ2-5	NA	TGTGCCAGCAGCTTACCCTCCGGACGAAGGACGACCCAGTACTTC	CASSLPSGRRTTQYF
15	TRBV20-1	many	TRBJ2-1	NA	TGCAGTGCTTATAGACGGGGGACCCCCTACAATGAGCAGTTCTTC	CSAYRRGTPYNEQFF
12	TRBV29-1	NA	TRBJ1-2	NA	TGCAGCGCCGGGGAGGGCGGCTATGGCTACACCTTC	CSAGEGGYGYTF
13	TRBV20-1	many	TRBJ2-7	NA	TGCAGTGCCCCTAGAGGGGGGGACTACGAGCAGTACTTC	CSAPRGGDYEQYF
13	TRBV20-1	many	TRBJ1-2	TRBD1	TGCAGTGCTATGACAGGGAGAGACTATGGCTACACCTTC	CSAMTGRDYGYTF
16	TRBV20-1	many	TRBJ2-5	TRBD2	TGCAGTGGTTCATCCGGGACTAGCGGATATCAAGAGACCCAGTACTTC	CSGSSGTSGYQETQYF